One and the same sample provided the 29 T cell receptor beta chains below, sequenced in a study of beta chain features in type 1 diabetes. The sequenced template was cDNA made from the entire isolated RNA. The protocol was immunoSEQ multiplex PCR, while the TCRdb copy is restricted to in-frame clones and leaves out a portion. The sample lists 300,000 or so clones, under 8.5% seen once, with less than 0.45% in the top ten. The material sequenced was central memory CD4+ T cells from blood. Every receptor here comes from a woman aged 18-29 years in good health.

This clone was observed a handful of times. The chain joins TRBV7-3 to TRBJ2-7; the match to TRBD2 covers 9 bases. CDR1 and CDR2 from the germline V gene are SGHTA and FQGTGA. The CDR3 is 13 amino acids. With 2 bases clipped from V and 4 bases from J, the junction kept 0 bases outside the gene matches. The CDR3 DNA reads TGTGCCAGCAGCTTACTAGCGGGGTACGAGCAGTACTTC. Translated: CASSLLAGYEQYF.

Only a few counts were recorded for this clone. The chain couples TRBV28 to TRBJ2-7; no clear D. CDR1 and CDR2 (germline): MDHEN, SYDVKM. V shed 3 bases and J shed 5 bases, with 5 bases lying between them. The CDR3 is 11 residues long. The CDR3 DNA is TGTGCCAGCAGTTTCTTTGACGAGCAGTACTTC. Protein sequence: CASSFFDEQYF.

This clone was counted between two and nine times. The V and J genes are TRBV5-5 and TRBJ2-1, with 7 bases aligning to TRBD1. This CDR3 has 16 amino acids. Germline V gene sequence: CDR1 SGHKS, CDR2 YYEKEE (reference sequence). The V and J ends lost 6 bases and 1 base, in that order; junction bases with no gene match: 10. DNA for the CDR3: TGTGCCAGCAACACAGGGGCCCAGGGATCCTACAATGAGCAGTTCTTC. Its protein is CASNTGAQGSYNEQFF. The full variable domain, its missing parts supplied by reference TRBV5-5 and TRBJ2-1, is DAGVTQSPTHLIKTRGQQVTLRCSPISGHKSVSWYQQVLGQGPQFIFQYYEKEERGRGNFPDRFSARQFPNYSSELNVNALLLGDSALYLCASNTGAQGSYNEQFFGPGTRLTVL.

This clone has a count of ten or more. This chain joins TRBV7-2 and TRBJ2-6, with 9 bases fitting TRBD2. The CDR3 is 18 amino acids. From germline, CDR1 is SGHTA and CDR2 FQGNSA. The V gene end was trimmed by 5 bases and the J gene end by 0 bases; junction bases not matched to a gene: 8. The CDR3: CASSPGTSTSSGANVLTF. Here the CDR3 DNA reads TGTGCCAGCAGCCCCGGGACTAGCACCTCCTCTGGGGCCAACGTCCTGACTTTC. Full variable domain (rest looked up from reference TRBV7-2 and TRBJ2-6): GAGVSQSPSNKVTEKGKDVELRCDPISGHTALYWYRQSLGQGLEFLIYFQGNSAPDKSGLPSDRFSAERTGGSVSTLTIQRTQQEDSAVYLCASSPGTSTSSGANVLTFGAGSRLTVL.

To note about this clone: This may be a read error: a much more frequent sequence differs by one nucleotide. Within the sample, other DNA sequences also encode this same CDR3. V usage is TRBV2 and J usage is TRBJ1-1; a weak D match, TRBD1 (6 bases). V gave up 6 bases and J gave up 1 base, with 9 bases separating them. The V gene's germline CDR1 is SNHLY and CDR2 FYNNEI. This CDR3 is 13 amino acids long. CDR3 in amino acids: CASSLQGNTEAFF. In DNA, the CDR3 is TGTGCCAGCAGCCTACAGGGGAACACTGAAGCTTTCTTT.

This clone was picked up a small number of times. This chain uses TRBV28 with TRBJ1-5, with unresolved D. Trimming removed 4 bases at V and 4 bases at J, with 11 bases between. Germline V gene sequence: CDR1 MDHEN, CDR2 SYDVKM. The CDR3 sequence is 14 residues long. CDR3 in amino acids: CASSSAQLNQPQHF. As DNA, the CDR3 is TGTGCCAGCAGTTCGGCCCAGCTGAATCAGCCCCAGCATTTT.

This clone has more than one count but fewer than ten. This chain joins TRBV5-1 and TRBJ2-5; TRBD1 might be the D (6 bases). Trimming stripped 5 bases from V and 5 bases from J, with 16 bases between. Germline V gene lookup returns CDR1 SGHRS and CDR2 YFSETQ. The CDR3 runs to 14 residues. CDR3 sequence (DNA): TGCGCCAGCAGGCCCGTCAGGGGCGGTGAGACCCAGTACTTC. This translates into CASRPVRGGETQYF.

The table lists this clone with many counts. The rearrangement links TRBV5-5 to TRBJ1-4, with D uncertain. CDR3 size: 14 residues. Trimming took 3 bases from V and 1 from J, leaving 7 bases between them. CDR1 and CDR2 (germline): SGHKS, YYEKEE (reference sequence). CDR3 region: CASSWPGTNEKLFF. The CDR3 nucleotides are TGTGCCAGCAGCTGGCCCGGAACTAATGAAAAACTGTTTTTT.

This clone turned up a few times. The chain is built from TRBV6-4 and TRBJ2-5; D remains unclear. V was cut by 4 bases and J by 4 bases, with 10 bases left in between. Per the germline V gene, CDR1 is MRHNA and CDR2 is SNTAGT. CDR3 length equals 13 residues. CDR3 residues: CASSVSGGETQYF. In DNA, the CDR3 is TGTGCCAGCAGTGTATCAGGTGGAGAGACCCAGTACTTC.

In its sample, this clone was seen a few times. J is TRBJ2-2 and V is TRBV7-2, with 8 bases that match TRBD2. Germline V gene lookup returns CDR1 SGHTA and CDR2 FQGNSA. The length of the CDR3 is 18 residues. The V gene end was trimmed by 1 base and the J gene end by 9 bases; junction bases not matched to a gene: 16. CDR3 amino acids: CASSLEAQGLVSIRELFF. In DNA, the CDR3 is TGTGCCAGCAGCTTAGAGGCCCAGGGACTAGTTAGTATCCGGGAGCTGTTTTTT.

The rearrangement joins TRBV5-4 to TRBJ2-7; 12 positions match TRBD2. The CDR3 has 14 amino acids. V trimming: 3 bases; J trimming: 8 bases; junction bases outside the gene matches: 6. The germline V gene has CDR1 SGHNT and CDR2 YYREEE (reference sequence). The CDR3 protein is CASSSRTSGKKQYF. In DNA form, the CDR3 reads TGTGCCAGCAGCTCGCGGACTAGCGGGAAAAAGCAGTACTTC. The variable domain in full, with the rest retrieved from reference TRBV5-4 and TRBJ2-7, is ETGVTQSPTHLIKTRGQQVTLRCSSQSGHNTVSWYQQALGQGPQFIFQYYREEENGRGNFPPRFSGLQFPNYSSELNVNALELDDSALYLCASSSRTSGKKQYFGPGTRLTVT.

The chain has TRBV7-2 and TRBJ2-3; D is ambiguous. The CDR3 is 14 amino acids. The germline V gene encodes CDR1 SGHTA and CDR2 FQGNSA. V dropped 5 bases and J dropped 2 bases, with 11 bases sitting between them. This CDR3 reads CASSRIRATDTQYF. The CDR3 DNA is TGTGCCAGCAGCCGGATCCGAGCCACAGATACGCAGTATTTT. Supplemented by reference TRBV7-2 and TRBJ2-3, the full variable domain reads GAGVSQSPSNKVTEKGKDVELRCDPISGHTALYWYRQSLGQGLEFLIYFQGNSAPDKSGLPSDRFSAERTGGSVSTLTIQRTQQEDSAVYLCASSRIRATDTQYFGPGTRLTVL.

The CDR3 sequence is CASSLALGRSNEQFF. The CDR3 DNA reads as TGTGCCAGCAGCTTAGCGCTCGGCAGATCCAATGAGCAGTTCTTC. The J gene is TRBJ2-1, the V gene TRBV7-9; D gene ambiguous. V was pared by 0 bases and J by 6 bases, with 12 bases between. The CDR3 is 15 amino acids. Germline V gene data show CDR1 as SEHNR and CDR2 as FQNEAQ (reference sequence).

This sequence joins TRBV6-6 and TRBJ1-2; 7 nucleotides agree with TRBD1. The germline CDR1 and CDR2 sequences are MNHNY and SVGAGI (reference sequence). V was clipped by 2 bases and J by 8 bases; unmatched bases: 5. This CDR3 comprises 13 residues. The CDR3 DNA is TGTGCCAGCAGTTACGAGGGGGCGCGGGGCTACACCTTC. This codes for CASSYEGARGYTF.

The CDR3 nucleotides are TGTGCCAGCAGTAAACAGGGAGGGTATGGCTACACCTTC. It yields the protein CASSKQGGYGYTF. The chain uses TRBV9 and TRBJ1-2, with D perhaps matching TRBD1 (6 bases). Trimming took 5 bases from V and 5 from J, leaving 13 bases between them. Germline lookup yields CDR1 SGDLS and CDR2 YYNGEE. CDR3 length: 13 residues.

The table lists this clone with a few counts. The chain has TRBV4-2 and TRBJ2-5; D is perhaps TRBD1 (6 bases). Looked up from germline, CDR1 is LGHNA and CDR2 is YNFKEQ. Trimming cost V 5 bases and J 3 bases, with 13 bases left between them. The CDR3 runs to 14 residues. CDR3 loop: CASSLHREEETQYF. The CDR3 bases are TGTGCCAGCAGCTTGCACAGGGAAGAAGAGACCCAGTACTTC.

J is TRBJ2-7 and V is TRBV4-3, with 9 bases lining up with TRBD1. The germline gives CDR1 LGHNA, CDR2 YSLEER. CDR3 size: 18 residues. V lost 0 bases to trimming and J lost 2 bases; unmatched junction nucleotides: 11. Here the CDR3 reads CASSQEWANRGRTYEQYF. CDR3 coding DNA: TGCGCCAGCAGCCAAGAATGGGCGAACAGGGGGCGCACCTACGAGCAGTACTTC.

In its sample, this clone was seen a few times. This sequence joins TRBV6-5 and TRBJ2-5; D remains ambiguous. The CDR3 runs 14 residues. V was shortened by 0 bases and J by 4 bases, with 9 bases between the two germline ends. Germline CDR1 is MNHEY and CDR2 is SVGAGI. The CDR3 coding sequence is TGTGCCAGCAGTTACTCGCCTACGCGAGAGACCCAGTACTTC. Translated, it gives CASSYSPTRETQYF.

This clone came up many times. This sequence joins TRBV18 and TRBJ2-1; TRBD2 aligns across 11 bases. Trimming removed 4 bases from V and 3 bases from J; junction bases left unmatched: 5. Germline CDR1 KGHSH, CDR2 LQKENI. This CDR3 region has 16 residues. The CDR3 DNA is TGTGCCAGCTCACTTCTAGCGGGAGGACACTACAATGAGCAGTTCTTC. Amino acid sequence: CASSLLAGGHYNEQFF.

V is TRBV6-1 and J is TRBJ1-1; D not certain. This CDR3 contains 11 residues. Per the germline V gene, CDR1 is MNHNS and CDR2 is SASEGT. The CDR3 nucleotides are TGTGCTTCGGATAACCGGGGTGAAGCTTTCTTT. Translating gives CASDNRGEAFF.

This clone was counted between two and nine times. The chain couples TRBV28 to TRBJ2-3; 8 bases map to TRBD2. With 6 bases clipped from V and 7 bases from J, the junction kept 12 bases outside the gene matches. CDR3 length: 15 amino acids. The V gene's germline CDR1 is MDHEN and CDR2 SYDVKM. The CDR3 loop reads CASRETGLGLHTQYF. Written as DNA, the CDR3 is TGTGCCAGCAGGGAAACGGGACTAGGCTTACATACGCAGTATTTT.

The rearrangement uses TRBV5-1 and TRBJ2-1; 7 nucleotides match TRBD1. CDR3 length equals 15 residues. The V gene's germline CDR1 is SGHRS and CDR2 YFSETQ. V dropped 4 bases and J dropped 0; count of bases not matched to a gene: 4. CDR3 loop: CASSTRTGSYNEQFF. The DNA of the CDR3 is TGCGCCAGCAGCACAAGGACAGGCTCCTACAATGAGCAGTTCTTC.

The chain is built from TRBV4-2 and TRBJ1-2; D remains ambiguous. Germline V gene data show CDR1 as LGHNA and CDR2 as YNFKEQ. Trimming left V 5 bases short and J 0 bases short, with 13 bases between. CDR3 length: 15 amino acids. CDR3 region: CASSLGQPANYGYTF. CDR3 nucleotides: TGTGCCAGCAGCTTGGGTCAGCCCGCTAACTATGGCTACACCTTC.

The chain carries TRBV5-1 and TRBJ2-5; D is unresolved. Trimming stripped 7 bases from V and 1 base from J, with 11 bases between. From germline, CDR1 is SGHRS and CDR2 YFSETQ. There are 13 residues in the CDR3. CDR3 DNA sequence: TGCGCCAGCCAGATAGGCTTCCAAGAGACCCAGTACTTC. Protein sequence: CASQIGFQETQYF.

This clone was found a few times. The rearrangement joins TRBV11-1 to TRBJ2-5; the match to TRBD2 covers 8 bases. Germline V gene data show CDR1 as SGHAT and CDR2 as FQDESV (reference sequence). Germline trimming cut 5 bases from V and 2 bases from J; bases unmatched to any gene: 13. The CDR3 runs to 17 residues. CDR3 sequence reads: CASSRSLAVLGQETQYF. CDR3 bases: TGTGCCAGCAGCCGTTCACTAGCGGTCCTTGGGCAAGAGACCCAGTACTTC. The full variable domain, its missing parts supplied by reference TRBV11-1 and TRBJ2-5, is EAEVAQSPRYKITEKSQAVAFWCDPISGHATLYWYRQILGQGPELLVQFQDESVVDDSQLPKDRFSAERLKGVDSTLKIQPAELGDSAMYLCASSRSLAVLGQETQYFGPGTRLLVL.

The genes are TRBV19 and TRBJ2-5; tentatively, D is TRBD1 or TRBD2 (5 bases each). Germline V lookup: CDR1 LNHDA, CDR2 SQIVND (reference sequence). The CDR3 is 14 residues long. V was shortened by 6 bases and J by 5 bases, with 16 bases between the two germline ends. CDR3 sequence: CASSPGRTGETQYF. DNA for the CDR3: TGTGCCAGTAGCCCGGGACGCACTGGGGAGACCCAGTACTTC.

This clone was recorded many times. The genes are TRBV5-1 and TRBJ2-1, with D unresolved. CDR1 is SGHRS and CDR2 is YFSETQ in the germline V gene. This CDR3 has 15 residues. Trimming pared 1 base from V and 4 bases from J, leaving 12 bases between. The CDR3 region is CASSLPELEYNEQFF. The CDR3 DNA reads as TGCGCCAGCAGCTTGCCGGAATTAGAGTACAATGAGCAGTTCTTC.

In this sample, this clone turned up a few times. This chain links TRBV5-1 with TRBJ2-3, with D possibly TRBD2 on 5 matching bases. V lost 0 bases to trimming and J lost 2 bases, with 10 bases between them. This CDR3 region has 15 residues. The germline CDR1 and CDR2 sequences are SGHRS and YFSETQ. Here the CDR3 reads CASSLDGINTDTQYF. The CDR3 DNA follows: TGCGCCAGCAGCTTGGACGGGATTAACACAGATACGCAGTATTTT.

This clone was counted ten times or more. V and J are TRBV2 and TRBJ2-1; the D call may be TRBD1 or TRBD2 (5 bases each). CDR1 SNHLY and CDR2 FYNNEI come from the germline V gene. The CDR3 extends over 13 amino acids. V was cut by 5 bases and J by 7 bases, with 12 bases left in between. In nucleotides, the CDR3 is TGTGCCAGCAGTACCGGGACCAATAATGAGCAGTTCTTC. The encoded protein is CASSTGTNNEQFF.